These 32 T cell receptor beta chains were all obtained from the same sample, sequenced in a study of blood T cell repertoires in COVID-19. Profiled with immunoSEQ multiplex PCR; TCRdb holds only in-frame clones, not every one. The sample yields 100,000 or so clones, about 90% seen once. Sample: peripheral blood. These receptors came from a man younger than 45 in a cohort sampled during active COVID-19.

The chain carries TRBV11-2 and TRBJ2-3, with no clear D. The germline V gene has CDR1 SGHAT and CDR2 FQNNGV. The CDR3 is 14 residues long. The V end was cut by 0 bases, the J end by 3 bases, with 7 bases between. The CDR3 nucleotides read TGTGCCAGCAGCTTAGAAGGCAGGACAGATACGCAGTATTTT. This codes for CASSLEGRTDTQYF.

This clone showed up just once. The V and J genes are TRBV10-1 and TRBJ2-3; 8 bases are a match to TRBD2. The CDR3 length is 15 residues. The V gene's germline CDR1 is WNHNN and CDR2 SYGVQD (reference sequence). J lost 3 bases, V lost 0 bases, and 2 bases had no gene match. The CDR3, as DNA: TGCGCCAGCAGTGAGTCGGAGCGGGGGACAGATACGCAGTATTTT. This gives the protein CASSESERGTDTQYF.

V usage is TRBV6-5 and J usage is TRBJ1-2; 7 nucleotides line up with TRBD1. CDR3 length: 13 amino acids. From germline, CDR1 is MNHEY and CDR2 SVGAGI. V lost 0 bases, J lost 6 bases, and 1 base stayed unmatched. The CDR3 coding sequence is TGTGCCAGCAGTTACTCGACAGGGAATGGCTACACCTTC. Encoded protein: CASSYSTGNGYTF.

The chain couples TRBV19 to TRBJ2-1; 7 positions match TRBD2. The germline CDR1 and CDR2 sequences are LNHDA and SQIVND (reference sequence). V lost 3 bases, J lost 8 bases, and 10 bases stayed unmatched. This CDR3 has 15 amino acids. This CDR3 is CASSMKIGRGDEQFF. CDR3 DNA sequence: TGTGCCAGTAGTATGAAGATTGGGAGGGGTGATGAGCAGTTCTTC.

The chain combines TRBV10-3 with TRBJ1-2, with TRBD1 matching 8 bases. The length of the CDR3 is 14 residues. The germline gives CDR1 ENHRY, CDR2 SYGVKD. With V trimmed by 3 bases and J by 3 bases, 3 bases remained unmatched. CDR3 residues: CAISETGQDYGYTF. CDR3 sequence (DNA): TGTGCCATCAGTGAAACGGGACAGGACTATGGCTACACCTTC.

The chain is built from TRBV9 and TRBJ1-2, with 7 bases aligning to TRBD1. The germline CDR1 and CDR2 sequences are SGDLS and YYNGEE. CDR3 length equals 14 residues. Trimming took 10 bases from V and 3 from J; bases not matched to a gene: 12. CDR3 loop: CASGTGEFYYGYTF. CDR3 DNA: TGTGCCTCCGGTACAGGGGAATTTTACTATGGCTACACCTTC.

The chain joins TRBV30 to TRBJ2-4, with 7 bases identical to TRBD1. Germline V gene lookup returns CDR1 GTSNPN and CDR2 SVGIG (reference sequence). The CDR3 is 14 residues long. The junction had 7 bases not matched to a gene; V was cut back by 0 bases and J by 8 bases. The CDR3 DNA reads TGTGCCTGGAGTGTAACGGGACAGTTGGACATTCAGTACTTC. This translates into CAWSVTGQLDIQYF. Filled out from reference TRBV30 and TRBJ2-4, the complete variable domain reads SQTIHQWPATLVQPVGSPLSLECTVEGTSNPNLYWYRQAAGRGLQLLFYSVGIGQISSEVPQNLSASRPQDRQFILSSKKLLLSDSGFYLCAWSVTGQLDIQYFGAGTRLSVL.

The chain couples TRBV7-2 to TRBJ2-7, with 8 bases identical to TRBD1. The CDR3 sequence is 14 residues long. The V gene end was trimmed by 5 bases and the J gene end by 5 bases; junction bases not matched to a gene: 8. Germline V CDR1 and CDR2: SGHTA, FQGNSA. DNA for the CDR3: TGTGCCAGCAGCCAAGACAGGGGATCCGACGAGCAGTACTTC. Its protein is CASSQDRGSDEQYF.

The chain's CDR3 is CASSPIQVGEQFF. In DNA form, the CDR3 reads TGTGCCAGCAGTCCCATACAGGTGGGTGAGCAGTTCTTC. The V call is TRBV12-3 or TRBV12-4, the J call TRBJ2-1, with D perhaps TRBD1 (5 bases). The CDR3 extends over 13 amino acids. V lost 5 bases, J lost 9 bases, and 14 bases lay in between.

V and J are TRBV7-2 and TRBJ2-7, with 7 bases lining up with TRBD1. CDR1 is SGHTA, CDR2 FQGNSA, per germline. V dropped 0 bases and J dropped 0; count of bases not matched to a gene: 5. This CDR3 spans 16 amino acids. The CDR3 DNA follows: TGTGCCAGCAGCTTAGCCCCCGGGACAGCCTCCTACGAGCAGTACTTC. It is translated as CASSLAPGTASYEQYF.

CDR3 bases: TGTGCCTGGAGCTTTGACAGGGATACGCAGTATTTT. This codes for CAWSFDRDTQYF. The chain joins TRBV30 to TRBJ2-3, with D maybe TRBD1 (6 bases). V was cut by 3 bases and J by 6 bases, with 10 bases left in between. CDR3 length: 12 amino acids. Germline V gives CDR1 GTSNPN, CDR2 SVGIG (reference sequence).

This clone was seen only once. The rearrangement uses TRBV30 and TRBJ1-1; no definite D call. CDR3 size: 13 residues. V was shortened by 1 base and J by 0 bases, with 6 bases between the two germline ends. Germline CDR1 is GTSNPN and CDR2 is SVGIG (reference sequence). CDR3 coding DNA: TGTGCCTGGAGTGCTACCCTGAACACTGAAGCTTTCTTT. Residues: CAWSATLNTEAFF.

CDR3 nucleotide sequence: TGTGCCAGCCGCTCCGGAGCATCCTCCTACGAGCAGTACTTC. Translating gives CASRSGASSYEQYF. The chain uses TRBV14 and TRBJ2-7; D is unclear. Trimming removed 8 bases at V and 0 bases at J, with 14 bases between. The CDR3 consists of 14 residues. Per the germline V gene, CDR1 is SGHDN and CDR2 is FVKESK.

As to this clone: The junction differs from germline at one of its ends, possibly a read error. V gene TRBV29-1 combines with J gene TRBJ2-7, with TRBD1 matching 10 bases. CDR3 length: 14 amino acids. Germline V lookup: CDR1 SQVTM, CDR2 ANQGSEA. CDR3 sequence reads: CSVGVGQGTYGQYF. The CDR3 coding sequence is TGCAGCGTTGGGGTGGGACAGGGGACCTACGGGCAGTACTTC.

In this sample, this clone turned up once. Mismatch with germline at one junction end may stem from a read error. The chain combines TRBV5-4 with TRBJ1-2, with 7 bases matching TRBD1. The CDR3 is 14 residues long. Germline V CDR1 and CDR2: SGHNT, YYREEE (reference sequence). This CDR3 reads CASSLDRTGPGLEF. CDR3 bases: TGTGCCAGCAGCTTGGACAGGACAGGCCCCGGATTGGAATTC.

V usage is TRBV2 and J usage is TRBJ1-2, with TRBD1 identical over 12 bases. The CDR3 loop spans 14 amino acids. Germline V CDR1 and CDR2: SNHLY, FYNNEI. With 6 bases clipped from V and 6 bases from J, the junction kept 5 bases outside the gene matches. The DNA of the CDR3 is TGTGCCAGCAGAGAGGGACAGGGGGCAGATGGCTACACCTTC. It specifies CASREGQGADGYTF.

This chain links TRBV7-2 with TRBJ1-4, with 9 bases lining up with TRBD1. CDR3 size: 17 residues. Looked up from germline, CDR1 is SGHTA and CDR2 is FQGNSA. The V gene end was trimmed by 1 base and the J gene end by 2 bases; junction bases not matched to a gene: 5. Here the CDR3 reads CASSLVRGQGTNEKLFF. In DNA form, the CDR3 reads TGTGCCAGCAGCTTAGTGCGGGGACAGGGCACTAATGAAAAACTGTTTTTT.

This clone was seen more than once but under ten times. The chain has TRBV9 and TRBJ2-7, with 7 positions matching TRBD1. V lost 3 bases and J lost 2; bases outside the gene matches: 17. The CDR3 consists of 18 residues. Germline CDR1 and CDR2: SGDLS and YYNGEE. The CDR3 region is CASSEKDRSSPPAYEQYF. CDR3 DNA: TGTGCCAGCAGCGAAAAGGACAGGAGTTCCCCTCCTGCCTACGAGCAGTACTTC.

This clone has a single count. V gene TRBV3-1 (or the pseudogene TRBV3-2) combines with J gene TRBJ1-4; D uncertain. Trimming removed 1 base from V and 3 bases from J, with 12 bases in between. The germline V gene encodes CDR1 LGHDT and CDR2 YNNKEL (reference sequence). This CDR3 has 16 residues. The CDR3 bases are TGTGCCAGCAGCCAAGGATACTCCTTATCTAATGAAAAACTGTTTTTT. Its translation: CASSQGYSLSNEKLFF.

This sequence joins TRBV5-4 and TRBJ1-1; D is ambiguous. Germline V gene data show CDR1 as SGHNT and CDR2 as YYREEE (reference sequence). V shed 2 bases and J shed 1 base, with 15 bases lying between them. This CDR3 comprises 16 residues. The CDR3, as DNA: TGTGCCAGCAGCTTTAATTTCCGAGGGAAGAACACTGAAGCTTTCTTT. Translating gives CASSFNFRGKNTEAFF.

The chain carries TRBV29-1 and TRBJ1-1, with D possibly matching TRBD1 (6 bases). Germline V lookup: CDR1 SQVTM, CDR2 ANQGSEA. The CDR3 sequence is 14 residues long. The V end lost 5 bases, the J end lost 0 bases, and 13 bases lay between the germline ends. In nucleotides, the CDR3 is TGCAGCGTTAGTGCACAGGGCCTGAACACTGAAGCTTTCTTT. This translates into CSVSAQGLNTEAFF.

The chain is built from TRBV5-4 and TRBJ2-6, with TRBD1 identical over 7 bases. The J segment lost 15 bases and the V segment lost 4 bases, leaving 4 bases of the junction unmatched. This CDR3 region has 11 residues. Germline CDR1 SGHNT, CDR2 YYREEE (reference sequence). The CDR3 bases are TGTGCCAGCAGCCTCGGACAGGCCCTGACTTTC. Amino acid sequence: CASSLGQALTF.

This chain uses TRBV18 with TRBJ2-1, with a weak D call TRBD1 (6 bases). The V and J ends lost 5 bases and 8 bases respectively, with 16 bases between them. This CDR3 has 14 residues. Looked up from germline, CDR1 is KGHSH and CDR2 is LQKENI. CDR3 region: CASSEMTGRDEQFF. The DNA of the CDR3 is TGTGCCAGCTCAGAAATGACAGGTCGCGATGAGCAGTTCTTC.

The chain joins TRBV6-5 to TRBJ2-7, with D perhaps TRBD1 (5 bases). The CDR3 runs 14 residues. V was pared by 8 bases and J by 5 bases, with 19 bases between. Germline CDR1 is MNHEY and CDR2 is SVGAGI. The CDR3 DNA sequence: TGTGCCAGCCACAGATCAGGGAAGGCGGACGAGCAGTACTTC. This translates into CASHRSGKADEQYF.

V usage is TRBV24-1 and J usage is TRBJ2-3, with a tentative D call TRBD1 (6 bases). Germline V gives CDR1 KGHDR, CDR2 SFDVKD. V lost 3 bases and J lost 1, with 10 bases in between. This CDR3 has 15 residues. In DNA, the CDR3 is TGTGCCACCAGTGATGAACGGACAGGCACAGATACGCAGTATTTT. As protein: CATSDERTGTDTQYF.

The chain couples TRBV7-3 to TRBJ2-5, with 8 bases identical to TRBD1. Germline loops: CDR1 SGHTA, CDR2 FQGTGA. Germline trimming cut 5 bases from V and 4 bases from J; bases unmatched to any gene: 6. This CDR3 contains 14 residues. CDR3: CASSPGQGGETQYF. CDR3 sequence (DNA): TGTGCCAGCAGCCCAGGACAGGGAGGAGAGACCCAGTACTTC.

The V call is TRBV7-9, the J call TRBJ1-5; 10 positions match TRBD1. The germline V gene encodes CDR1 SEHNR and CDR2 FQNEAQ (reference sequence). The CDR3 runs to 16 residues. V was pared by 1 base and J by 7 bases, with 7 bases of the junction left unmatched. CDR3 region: CASSLGQGAGGQPQHF. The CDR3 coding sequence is TGTGCCAGCAGCTTAGGACAGGGGGCGGGCGGCCAGCCCCAGCATTTT. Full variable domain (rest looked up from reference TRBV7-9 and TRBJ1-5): DTGVSQNPRHKITKRGQNVTFRCDPISEHNRLYWYRQTLGQGPEFLTYFQNEAQLEKSRLLSDRFSAERPKGSFSTLEIQRTEQGDSAMYLCASSLGQGAGGQPQHFGDGTRLSIL.

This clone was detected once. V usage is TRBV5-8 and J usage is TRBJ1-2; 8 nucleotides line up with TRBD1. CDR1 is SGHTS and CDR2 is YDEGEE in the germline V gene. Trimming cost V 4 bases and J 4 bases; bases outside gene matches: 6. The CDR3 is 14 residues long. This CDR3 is CASSGDRGLYGYTF. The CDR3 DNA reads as TGTGCCAGCAGCGGAGACAGGGGACTCTATGGCTACACCTTC.

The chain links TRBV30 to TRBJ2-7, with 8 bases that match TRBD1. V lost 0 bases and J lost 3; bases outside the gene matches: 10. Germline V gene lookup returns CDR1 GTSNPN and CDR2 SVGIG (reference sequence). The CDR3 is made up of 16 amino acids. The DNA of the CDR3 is TGTGCCTGGAGTGTACGTGGGACAGGTTTCGGCTACGAGCAGTACTTC. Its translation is CAWSVRGTGFGYEQYF. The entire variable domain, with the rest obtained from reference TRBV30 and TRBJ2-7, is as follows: SQTIHQWPATLVQPVGSPLSLECTVEGTSNPNLYWYRQAAGRGLQLLFYSVGIGQISSEVPQNLSASRPQDRQFILSSKKLLLSDSGFYLCAWSVRGTGFGYEQYFGPGTRLTVT.

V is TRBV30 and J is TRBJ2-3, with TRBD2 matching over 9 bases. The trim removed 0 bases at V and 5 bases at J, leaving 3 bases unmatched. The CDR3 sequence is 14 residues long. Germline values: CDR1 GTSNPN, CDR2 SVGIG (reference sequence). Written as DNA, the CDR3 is TGTGCCTGGAGTGTACGCGGGGGGGGAGATACGCAGTATTTT. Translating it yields CAWSVRGGGDTQYF. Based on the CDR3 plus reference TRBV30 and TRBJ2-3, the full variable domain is SQTIHQWPATLVQPVGSPLSLECTVEGTSNPNLYWYRQAAGRGLQLLFYSVGIGQISSEVPQNLSASRPQDRQFILSSKKLLLSDSGFYLCAWSVRGGGDTQYFGPGTRLTVL.

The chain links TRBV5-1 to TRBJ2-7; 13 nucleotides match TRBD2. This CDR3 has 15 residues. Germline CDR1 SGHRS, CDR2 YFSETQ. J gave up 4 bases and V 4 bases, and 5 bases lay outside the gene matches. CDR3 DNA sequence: TGCGCCAGCAGCCTTTGGACTAGCGGGGGTTACGAGCAGTACTTC. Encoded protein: CASSLWTSGGYEQYF.

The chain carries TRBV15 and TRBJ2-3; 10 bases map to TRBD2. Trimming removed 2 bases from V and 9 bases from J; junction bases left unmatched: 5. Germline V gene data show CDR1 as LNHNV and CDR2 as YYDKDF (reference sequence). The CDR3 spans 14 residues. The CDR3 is CATSRSLAGETQYF. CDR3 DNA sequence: TGTGCCACCAGCAGATCGCTAGCGGGGGAGACGCAGTATTTT.